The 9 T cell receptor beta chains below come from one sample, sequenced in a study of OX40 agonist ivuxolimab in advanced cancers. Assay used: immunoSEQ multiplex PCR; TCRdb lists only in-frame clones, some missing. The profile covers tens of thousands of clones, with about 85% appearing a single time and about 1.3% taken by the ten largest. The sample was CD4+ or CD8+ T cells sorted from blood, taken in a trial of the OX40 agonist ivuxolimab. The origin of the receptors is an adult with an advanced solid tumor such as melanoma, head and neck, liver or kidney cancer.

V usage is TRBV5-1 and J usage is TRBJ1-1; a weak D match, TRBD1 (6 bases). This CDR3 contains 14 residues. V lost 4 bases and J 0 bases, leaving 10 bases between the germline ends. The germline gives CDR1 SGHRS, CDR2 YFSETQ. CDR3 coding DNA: TGCGCCAGCAGCCCACAGGGTTTGAACACTGAAGCTTTCTTT. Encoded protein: CASSPQGLNTEAFF.

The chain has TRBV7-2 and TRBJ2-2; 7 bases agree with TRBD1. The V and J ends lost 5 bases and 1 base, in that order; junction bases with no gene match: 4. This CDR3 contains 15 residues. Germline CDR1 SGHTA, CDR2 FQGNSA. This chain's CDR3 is CASSQTGWNTGELFF. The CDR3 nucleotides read TGTGCCAGCAGCCAGACAGGGTGGAACACCGGGGAGCTGTTTTTT.

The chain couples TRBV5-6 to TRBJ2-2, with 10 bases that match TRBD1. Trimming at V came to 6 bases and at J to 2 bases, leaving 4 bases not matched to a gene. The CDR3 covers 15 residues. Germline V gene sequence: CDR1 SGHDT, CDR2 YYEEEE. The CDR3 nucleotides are TGTGCCAGCACCCGGACAGGGGGTAACACCGGGGAGCTGTTTTTT. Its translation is CASTRTGGNTGELFF.

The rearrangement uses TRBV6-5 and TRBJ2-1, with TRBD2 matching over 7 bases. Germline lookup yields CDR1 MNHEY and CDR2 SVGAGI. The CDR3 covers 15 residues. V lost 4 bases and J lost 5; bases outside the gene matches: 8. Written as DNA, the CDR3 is TGTGCCAGCAGTTGGGTGGGGGGGGGAGACAATGAGCAGTTCTTC. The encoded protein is CASSWVGGGDNEQFF.

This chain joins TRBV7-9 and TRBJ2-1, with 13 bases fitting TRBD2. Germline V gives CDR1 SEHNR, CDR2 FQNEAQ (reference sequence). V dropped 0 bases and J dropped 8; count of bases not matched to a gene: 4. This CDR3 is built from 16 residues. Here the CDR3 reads CASSLARTSGRDEQFF. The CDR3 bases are TGTGCCAGCAGCTTAGCGCGTACTAGCGGGAGGGATGAGCAGTTCTTC.

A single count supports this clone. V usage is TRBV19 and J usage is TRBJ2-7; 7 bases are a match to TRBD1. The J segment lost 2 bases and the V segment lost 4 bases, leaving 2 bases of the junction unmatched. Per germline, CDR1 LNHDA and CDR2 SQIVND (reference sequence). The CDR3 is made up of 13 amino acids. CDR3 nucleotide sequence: TGTGCCAGTAGTAATCAGGGGGCCTACGAGCAGTACTTC. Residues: CASSNQGAYEQYF.

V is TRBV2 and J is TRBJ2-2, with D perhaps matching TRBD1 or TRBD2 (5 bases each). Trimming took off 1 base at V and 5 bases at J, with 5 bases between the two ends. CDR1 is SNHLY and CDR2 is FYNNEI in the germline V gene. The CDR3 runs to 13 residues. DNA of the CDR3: TGTGCCAGCAGTGAAGGGGGGACCGGGGAGCTGTTTTTT. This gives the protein CASSEGGTGELFF. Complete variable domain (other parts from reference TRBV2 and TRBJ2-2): EPEVTQTPSHQVTQMGQEVILRCVPISNHLYFYWYRQILGQKVEFLVSFYNNEISEKSEIFDDQFSVERPDGSNFTLKIRSTKLEDSAMYFCASSEGGTGELFFGEGSRLTVL.

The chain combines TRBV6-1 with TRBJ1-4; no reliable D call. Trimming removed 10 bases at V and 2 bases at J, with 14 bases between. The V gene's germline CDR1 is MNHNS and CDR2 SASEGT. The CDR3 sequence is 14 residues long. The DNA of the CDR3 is TGTGCCATCGCGGCGGGGTATACTAATGAAAAACTGTTTTTT. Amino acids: CAIAAGYTNEKLFF.

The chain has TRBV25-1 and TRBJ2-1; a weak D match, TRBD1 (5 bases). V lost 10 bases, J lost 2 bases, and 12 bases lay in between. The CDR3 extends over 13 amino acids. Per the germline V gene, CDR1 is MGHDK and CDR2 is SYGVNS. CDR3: CATQGGTYNEQFF. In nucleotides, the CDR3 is TGTGCCACCCAGGGTGGGACCTACAATGAGCAGTTCTTC.